The rows below give T cell receptor beta chains drawn from one sample of a study of T cell responses to AZD1222 COVID-19 vaccine. Sequencing was performed with immunoSEQ multiplex PCR; in TCRdb, only in-frame clones are kept and a portion is missing. The table shows 80,000 to 95,000 clones, with about nine tenths occurring only once. The sample here was peripheral blood, taken on day 0 of AZD1222 vaccination. Receptors originate from an adult in good health. Each CDR3 is given with its conserved first and last residue. The order of the fields is clone size, V gene, D gene, J gene, CDR3 DNA, CDR3 protein. A D gene is named only where the DNA matches it firmly. Not every row has a clone size; where given, it reads once, few, many or a size class.

abundance: -; v_gene: TRBV28; d_gene: -; j_gene: TRBJ1-5; CDR3nt: TGTGCCAGCACCATAGGGATTGTAAATCAGCCCCAGCATTTT; CDR3aa: CASTIGIVNQPQHF
abundance: -; v_gene: TRBV13; d_gene: -; j_gene: TRBJ1-1; CDR3nt: TGTGCCAGCAGCTTATCTATGGGTCCTGAAGCTTTCTTT; CDR3aa: CASSLSMGPEAFF
abundance: -; v_gene: TRBV5-6; d_gene: -; j_gene: TRBJ2-4; CDR3nt: TGTGCCAGCAGCTTGGCGTATGGGGACAAAAACATTCAGTACTTC; CDR3aa: CASSLAYGDKNIQYF
abundance: -; v_gene: TRBV7-9; d_gene: -; j_gene: TRBJ2-7; CDR3nt: TGTGCCAGCAGCTTAGTTGAACCCTACGAGCAGTACTTC; CDR3aa: CASSLVEPYEQYF
abundance: -; v_gene: TRBV14; d_gene: -; j_gene: TRBJ2-7; CDR3nt: TGTGCCAGCAGCCAAGGGCCCTACTCCCCCTACGAGCAGTACTTC; CDR3aa: CASSQGPYSPYEQYF
abundance: -; v_gene: TRBV7-8; d_gene: TRBD1; j_gene: TRBJ1-5; CDR3nt: TGTGCCAGCAGCTCCACCGGGACAGGATATAGCAATCAGCCCCAGCATTTT; CDR3aa: CASSSTGTGYSNQPQHF
abundance: -; v_gene: TRBV20-1; d_gene: -; j_gene: TRBJ1-5; CDR3nt: TGCAGTGCTAGTCTCGGATCTTATAGCAATCAGCCCCAGCATTTT; CDR3aa: CSASLGSYSNQPQHF
abundance: -; v_gene: TRBV5-4; d_gene: -; j_gene: TRBJ1-6; CDR3nt: TGTGCCAGCAGCTTTTGGGCAGGGGAATCCTATAATTCACCCCTCCACTTT; CDR3aa: CASSFWAGESYNSPLHF
abundance: -; v_gene: TRBV29-1; d_gene: TRBD1; j_gene: TRBJ1-6; CDR3nt: TGCAGCGTGACAGGGGCGGACGGATCACCCCTCCACTTT; CDR3aa: CSVTGADGSPLHF
abundance: -; v_gene: TRBV5-8; d_gene: -; j_gene: TRBJ2-1; CDR3nt: TGTGCCAGCAGCTTGGACACGACCAGGTACGGTGAGCAGTTCTTC; CDR3aa: CASSLDTTRYGEQFF
abundance: -; v_gene: TRBV27; d_gene: -; j_gene: TRBJ1-5; CDR3nt: TGTGCCAGCTCCCCCGGGACAACGAGCAATCAGCCCCAGCATTTT; CDR3aa: CASSPGTTSNQPQHF
abundance: -; v_gene: TRBV5-4; d_gene: -; j_gene: TRBJ1-3; CDR3nt: TGTGCCAGCAGCAGCGCCGGGGGGGGTTTTGCTGGAAACACCATATATTTT; CDR3aa: CASSSAGGGFAGNTIYF
abundance: -; v_gene: TRBV19; d_gene: -; j_gene: TRBJ1-1; CDR3nt: TGTGCCAGTAGTTCCCTCGAGAGTGTTAACACTGAAGCTTTCTTT; CDR3aa: CASSSLESVNTEAFF
abundance: -; v_gene: TRBV7-2; d_gene: -; j_gene: TRBJ2-2; CDR3nt: TGTGCCAGCAGCTTAGCGGGCGGGCGGGAGCTGTTTTTT; CDR3aa: CASSLAGGRELFF
abundance: -; v_gene: TRBV7-9; d_gene: -; j_gene: TRBJ1-1; CDR3nt: TGTGCCAGCACACCGAGCTTTTTAATGAACACTGAAGCTTTCTTT; CDR3aa: CASTPSFLMNTEAFF
abundance: -; v_gene: TRBV11-3; d_gene: -; j_gene: TRBJ2-3; CDR3nt: TGTGCCAGCAGCTTGGGTGGTTACACAGATACGCAGTATTTT; CDR3aa: CASSLGGYTDTQYF
abundance: once; v_gene: TRBV5-1; d_gene: -; j_gene: TRBJ1-4; CDR3nt: TGCGCCAGCAGCTTTGGAGAGGTAACTAATGAAAAACTGTTTTTT; CDR3aa: CASSFGEVTNEKLFF
abundance: -; v_gene: TRBV30; d_gene: -; j_gene: TRBJ1-2; CDR3nt: TGTGCCTGGACACTAAACTATGGCTACACCTTC; CDR3aa: CAWTLNYGYTF
abundance: -; v_gene: TRBV5-1; d_gene: -; j_gene: TRBJ1-6; CDR3nt: TGCGCCAGCAGCTTGAGTAATTCACCCCTCCACTTT; CDR3aa: CASSLSNSPLHF
abundance: -; v_gene: TRBV16; d_gene: -; j_gene: TRBJ1-2; CDR3nt: TGTGCCAGCAGCCAATCGGAAACGGGGAGTGGTGCCTATGGCTACACCTTC; CDR3aa: CASSQSETGSGAYGYTF
abundance: -; v_gene: TRBV4-1; d_gene: TRBD1; j_gene: TRBJ1-4; CDR3nt: TGCGCCAGCAGTACAGGGGGAGAAAAACTGTTTTTT; CDR3aa: CASSTGGEKLFF
abundance: -; v_gene: TRBV7-3; d_gene: -; j_gene: TRBJ2-6; CDR3nt: TGTGCCAGCAGCTTAGGAGTCTCTGGGGCCAACGTCCTGACTTTC; CDR3aa: CASSLGVSGANVLTF
abundance: -; v_gene: TRBV18; d_gene: -; j_gene: TRBJ2-6; CDR3nt: TGTGCCAGCTCACTTGTTCCAGGGAGCTCTGGGGCCAACGTCCTGACTTTC; CDR3aa: CASSLVPGSSGANVLTF
abundance: -; v_gene: TRBV6-5; d_gene: -; j_gene: TRBJ1-4; CDR3nt: TGTGCCAGCAGTTACTCGATAAGGGGAACTAATGAAAAACTGTTTTTT; CDR3aa: CASSYSIRGTNEKLFF
abundance: -; v_gene: TRBV7-9; d_gene: -; j_gene: TRBJ1-1; CDR3nt: TGTGCCAGCACCCCCTCGGCGGGCAGGGAGGCTTTCTTT; CDR3aa: CASTPSAGREAFF
abundance: -; v_gene: TRBV28; d_gene: -; j_gene: TRBJ1-2; CDR3nt: TGTGCCAGCAGTTTAGTTGGGGGTGGCTACACCTTC; CDR3aa: CASSLVGGGYTF
abundance: -; v_gene: TRBV9; d_gene: TRBD1; j_gene: TRBJ1-1; CDR3nt: TGTGCCAGCAGCAGGGGATCGACAGGGGGGAGGACTGAAGCTTTCTTT; CDR3aa: CASSRGSTGGRTEAFF
abundance: -; v_gene: TRBV2; d_gene: -; j_gene: TRBJ1-3; CDR3nt: TGTGCCAGCAGGGGCAGGGACCAAAGAGGGAACACCATATATTTT; CDR3aa: CASRGRDQRGNTIYF